This TCR beta chain was found in a study of beta chain features in type 1 diabetes. The CDR3 has 15 residues. With respect to this clone: Antigen specificity is unknown.

Study-level findings and limits: A moderate, significant TCRB CDR3 shortening appeared in type 1 diabetes across four CD4+ subsets.

The sequenced template was cDNA made from the entire isolated RNA. The assay was immunoSEQ multiplex PCR, and TCRdb's table has in-frame clones only and misses some. Counted here are around 690,000 clones, roughly 12% occurring once; the ten biggest clones make up around 0.12%. The receptor was isolated from a young man with type 1 diabetes. The chain employs TRBV1 and TRBJ1-5; TRBD1, as called in the table, went unchecked against the DNA. TRBV1 is a known pseudogene. The sample comprised naive CD4+ T cells from blood. Here the CDR3 reads CTSSQTGQPGRPQHF. For the CDR3, the DNA is TGCACCAGCAGCCAAACGGGACAGCCCGGAAGGCCCCAGCATTTT.